The 5 T cell receptor beta chains presented below share a single source sample, sequenced in a study of cytomegalovirus exposure and HLA in healthy donors. The PCR contained 60 Vbeta and 13 Jbeta primers. Repertoires were generated with immunoSEQ multiplex PCR, while TCRdb's copy carries only in-frame clones and drops some. The top ten clones hold 1.3% of a sample with roughly 150,000 clones, approximately 84% of them seen once. Material: PBMCs. The receptors shown here come from a man aged 45-60 years in good health and CMV-seropositive.

This clone was counted once. Here the CDR3 DNA reads TGTGCCAGCAGTGACTCGAGAATGGAGAACAGGGCCTACAATGAGCAGTTCTTC. The encoded protein is CASSDSRMENRAYNEQFF. This sequence joins TRBV6-4 and TRBJ2-1; possible D gene TRBD1, 6 bases. Germline V gene lookup returns CDR1 MRHNA and CDR2 SNTAGT. Between the trimmed V and J ends, which lost 0 bases and 2 bases, there was a span of 17 bases. CDR3 length: 18 residues.

The genes are TRBV5-1 and TRBJ2-1; possible D gene TRBD2, 7 bases. Germline lookup yields CDR1 SGHRS and CDR2 YFSETQ. Trimming took off 4 bases at V and 4 bases at J, with 15 bases between the two ends. The CDR3 runs 15 residues. CDR3 DNA: TGCGCCAGCAGCCTACTAGAGGGGGGGTACAATGAGCAGTTCTTC. Its protein is CASSLLEGGYNEQFF.

The V and J genes are TRBV9 and TRBJ2-3; a weak D match, TRBD1 (6 bases). The germline V gene encodes CDR1 SGDLS and CDR2 YYNGEE. This CDR3 comprises 14 residues. The V and J ends lost 3 bases and 0 bases respectively, with 8 bases between them. The CDR3 loop reads CASSEGDSTDTQYF. The DNA for the CDR3 is TGTGCCAGCAGCGAGGGGGATAGCACAGATACGCAGTATTTT.

The rearrangement links TRBV6-5 to TRBJ2-5; D not resolved. CDR3 length: 13 amino acids. CDR1 is MNHEY and CDR2 is SVGAGI in the germline V gene. Trimming pared 2 bases from V and 4 bases from J, leaving 8 bases between. CDR3 region: CASSYLRGETQYF. CDR3 DNA: TGTGCCAGCAGTTACCTGCGTGGAGAGACCCAGTACTTC.

CDR3: CASIPGGQRRLEQYF. In nucleotides, the CDR3 is TGTGCCAGCATCCCGGGCGGACAGCGTAGACTCGAGCAGTACTTC. This chain joins TRBV28 and TRBJ2-7; a weak D match, TRBD1 (6 bases). V lost 7 bases and J lost 6, with 22 bases in between. This CDR3 is 15 amino acids long. Germline assignment: CDR1 MDHEN and CDR2 SYDVKM.